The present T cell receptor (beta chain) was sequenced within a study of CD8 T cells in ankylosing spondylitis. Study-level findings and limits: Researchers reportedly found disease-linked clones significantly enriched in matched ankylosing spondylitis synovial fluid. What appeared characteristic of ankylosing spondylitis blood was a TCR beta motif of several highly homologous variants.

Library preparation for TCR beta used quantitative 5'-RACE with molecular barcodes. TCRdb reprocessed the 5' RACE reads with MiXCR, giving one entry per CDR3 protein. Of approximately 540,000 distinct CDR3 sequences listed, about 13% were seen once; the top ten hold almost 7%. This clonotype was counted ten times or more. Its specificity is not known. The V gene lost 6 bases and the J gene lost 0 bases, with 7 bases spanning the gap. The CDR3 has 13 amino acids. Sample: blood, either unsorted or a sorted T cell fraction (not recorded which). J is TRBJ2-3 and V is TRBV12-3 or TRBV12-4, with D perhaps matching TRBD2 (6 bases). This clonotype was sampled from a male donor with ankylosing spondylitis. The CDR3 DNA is TGTGCCAGCAGCGGGACTAGCACAGATACGCAGTATTTT. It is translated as CASSGTSTDTQYF.